This T cell receptor beta chain was observed in a study of T cells in localized non-small cell lung cancer. Whole-study results and caveats: Adjacent lung held a median roughly 60 of the top 100 tumor clones. Owing to sequencing of a solitary tumor region, heterogeneity cannot be discounted. Elevated circulating T cell density in blood was associated with longer overall survival.

Deletions cut 3 bases from V and 5 bases from J, with 7 bases between. The CDR3 spans 12 residues. The germline V gene encodes CDR1 SGHVS and CDR2 FNYEAQ. The data were produced by immunoSEQ multiplex PCR, yet TCRdb's version contains in-frame clones alone and is incomplete. The table lists about 5,400 clones, roughly 85% of them singletons. In regard to this clone: What it binds is unknown.

The sequences come from PBMCs, collected before any cancer treatment. V is TRBV7-6 and J is TRBJ1-2, with D uncertain. The sequence derives from a woman aged 40 to 75 with stage II lung adenocarcinoma. As DNA, the CDR3 is TGTGCCAGCAGCTTGGACGGGTATGGCTACACCTTC. The encoded protein is CASSLDGYGYTF.